The 26 T cell receptor beta chains reported below all come from one sample, sequenced in a study of T cell responses to AZD1222 COVID-19 vaccine. Profiled with immunoSEQ multiplex PCR; TCRdb holds only in-frame clones, not every one. The data hold 150,000 to 200,000 clones, with roughly nine tenths observed a single time. The sequencing here drew on peripheral blood, taken on day 0 of AZD1222 vaccination. All receptors come from an adult in good health.

V usage is TRBV12-3 or TRBV12-4 and J usage is TRBJ1-6; possible D gene TRBD1, 5 bases. The germline V and J ends were trimmed by 5 bases and 9 bases, with 11 bases remaining between them. The CDR3 is 13 amino acids. This CDR3 reads CASSDSTSSPLHF. The CDR3, as DNA: TGTGCCAGCAGTGACAGCACCAGTTCACCCCTCCACTTT.

This chain connects TRBV12-3 or TRBV12-4 to TRBJ1-5; D ambiguous. The ends were cut back, 8 bases at V and 7 bases at J, with 12 bases in the middle. The CDR3 runs to 12 residues. The CDR3 coding sequence is TGTGCCAGCGGATTAAGACGGCAGCCCCAGCATTTT. Encoded protein: CASGLRRQPQHF.

This chain connects TRBV6-2 or TRBV6-3 to TRBJ1-2, with TRBD1 as a possible D gene (5 bases). The CDR3 is made up of 13 amino acids. Looked up from germline, CDR1 is MNHEY and CDR2 is SVGEGT. V was clipped by 5 bases and J by 6 bases, with 13 bases between them. The CDR3 DNA is TGTGCCAGCAGTCCCGGGGCCGGAGATGGCTACACCTTC. This gives the protein CASSPGAGDGYTF.

The chain links TRBV25-1 to TRBJ2-7; D call uncertain. CDR1 is MGHDK, CDR2 SYGVNS, per germline. This CDR3 has 13 residues. V was pared by 10 bases and J by 6 bases, with 19 bases between. This chain's CDR3 is CATLAYRLCEQYF. CDR3 nucleotides: TGTGCCACCTTGGCCTACCGTCTCTGCGAGCAGTACTTC.

This chain links TRBV15 with TRBJ1-2, with TRBD1 identical over 8 bases. Germline CDR1 is LNHNV and CDR2 is YYDKDF (reference sequence). With 5 bases clipped from V and 6 bases from J, the junction kept 5 bases outside the gene matches. The CDR3 is 13 amino acids. The CDR3 DNA sequence: TGTGCCACCAGCCTGGCCAGGGGGCATGGCTACACCTTC. Translation gives CATSLARGHGYTF.

In this sample, this clone turned up once. The gene calls are TRBV5-1 and TRBJ1-3, with 9 bases aligning to TRBD1. Germline lookup yields CDR1 SGHRS and CDR2 YFSETQ. The CDR3 is 15 amino acids. The junction had 3 bases not matched to a gene; V was cut back by 1 base and J by 4 bases. The CDR3 coding sequence is TGCGCCAGCAGCTTGCACAGGGGGCGAGGAAACACCATATATTTT. Translating gives CASSLHRGRGNTIYF.

The table lists this clone with a count of one. This chain links TRBV21-1 with TRBJ1-4. TRBV21-1 is described as a pseudogene. The CDR3 covers 13 residues. In DNA, the CDR3 is TGTGCCAGCATCCCTAGGGACCATGAAAAACTGTTTTTT. Its protein is CASIPRDHEKLFF.

The chain recombines TRBV11-2 with TRBJ1-2, with 9 bases matching TRBD1. J was trimmed by 4 bases and V by 7 bases; bases with no gene match: 10. From germline, CDR1 is SGHAT and CDR2 FQNNGV. The CDR3 is made up of 15 amino acids. The CDR3 nucleotides are TGTGCCAGCACCGAAGAGGGGACAGGGACCTATGGCTACACCTTC. This translates into CASTEEGTGTYGYTF.

This rearrangement joins TRBV7-2 to TRBJ1-5, with D perhaps matching TRBD1 (6 bases). Germline assignment: CDR1 SGHTA and CDR2 FQGNSA. This CDR3 has 14 amino acids. Trimming pared 3 bases from V and 7 bases from J, leaving 13 bases between. CDR3 residues: CASSFPGAVQPQHF. The DNA of the CDR3 is TGTGCCAGCAGCTTTCCGGGGGCGGTACAGCCCCAGCATTTT.

The V and J genes are TRBV5-5 and TRBJ2-4, with D possibly matching TRBD2 (7 bases). The CDR3 runs 15 residues. CDR1 and CDR2 from the germline V gene are SGHKS and YYEKEE (reference sequence). The ends were cut back, 6 bases at V and 11 bases at J, with 24 bases in the middle. CDR3 bases: TGTGCCAGCAACCCCGGGGAGGGACAATGGGCAGTTCAGTACTTC. This gives the protein CASNPGEGQWAVQYF.

Details on this clone: Different DNA sequences within this sample yield the same CDR3. The chain carries TRBV5-4 and TRBJ2-3, with D unresolved. With 4 bases removed from V and 0 bases from J, the gap between germline ends came to 3 bases. Germline CDR1 is SGHNT and CDR2 is YYREEE (reference sequence). The CDR3 runs to 12 residues. The CDR3 coding sequence is TGTGCCAGCAGCCCGAGCACAGATACGCAGTATTTT. This gives the protein CASSPSTDTQYF. The entire variable domain, with the rest obtained from reference TRBV5-4 and TRBJ2-3, is as follows: ETGVTQSPTHLIKTRGQQVTLRCSSQSGHNTVSWYQQALGQGPQFIFQYYREEENGRGNFPPRFSGLQFPNYSSELNVNALELDDSALYLCASSPSTDTQYFGPGTRLTVL.

The CDR3 reads CASSRDTGGLNYGYTF. In DNA form, the CDR3 reads TGTGCCAGCAGCCGAGACACAGGGGGCCTCAACTATGGCTACACCTTC. The chain employs TRBV4-2 and TRBJ1-2, with 9 bases aligning to TRBD1. V trimming: 4 bases; J trimming: 2 bases; junction bases outside the gene matches: 8. The germline V gene encodes CDR1 LGHNA and CDR2 YNFKEQ. The CDR3 loop spans 16 amino acids.

The CDR3 coding sequence is TGTGCCAGCAGCTCCGGACAGGGTCGGTATGGCTACACCTTC. This sequence encodes CASSSGQGRYGYTF. The chain joins TRBV7-9 to TRBJ1-2; 8 positions match TRBD1. The CDR3 sequence is 14 residues long. The J segment lost 5 bases and the V segment lost 4 bases, leaving 6 bases of the junction unmatched. Per germline, CDR1 SEHNR and CDR2 FQNEAQ (reference sequence).

The chain recombines TRBV9 with TRBJ2-1, with D possibly TRBD1 on 5 matching bases. The length of the CDR3 is 15 residues. Trimming took off 1 base at V and 4 bases at J, with 12 bases between the two ends. Germline lookup yields CDR1 SGDLS and CDR2 YYNGEE. CDR3 sequence reads: CASSVSTDQYNEQFF. In DNA, the CDR3 is TGTGCCAGCAGCGTATCGACAGACCAGTACAATGAGCAGTTCTTC.

The chain joins TRBV3-1 (or the pseudogene TRBV3-2) to TRBJ2-7, with D perhaps matching TRBD2 (6 bases). This CDR3 has 18 amino acids. The V and J ends lost 0 bases and 3 bases respectively, with 21 bases between them. Germline loops: CDR1 LGHDT, CDR2 YNNKEL (reference sequence). CDR3 residues: CASSQERMAGPSYYEQYF. The CDR3 DNA sequence: TGTGCCAGCAGCCAAGAAAGGATGGCGGGACCCTCCTACTACGAGCAGTACTTC.

The V call is TRBV6-1, the J call TRBJ2-7, with 7 nucleotides matching TRBD2. V shed 2 bases, J shed 0 bases, and the junction held 4 bases outside the gene matches. The CDR3 is 15 residues long. In germline, CDR1 is MNHNS, CDR2 SASEGT. This CDR3 reads CASSETGGSSYEQYF. CDR3 DNA: TGTGCCAGCAGTGAAACGGGAGGCAGCTCCTACGAGCAGTACTTC.

This chain links TRBV3-1 (or the pseudogene TRBV3-2) with TRBJ1-2, with TRBD1 identical over 12 bases. The CDR3 consists of 19 residues. J gave up 4 bases and V 5 bases, and 17 bases lay outside the gene matches. The V gene's germline CDR1 is LGHDT and CDR2 YNNKEL (reference sequence). The CDR3 is CASSYASRGTGGASYGYTF. In DNA form, the CDR3 reads TGTGCCAGCAGCTACGCGAGCCGTGGGACAGGGGGCGCGAGCTATGGCTACACCTTC.

The chain carries TRBV7-8 and TRBJ1-2; possibly TRBD1 for D (6 bases). The CDR3 is 13 residues long. In germline, CDR1 is SGHVS, CDR2 FQNEAQ. V lost 5 bases and J 8 bases, leaving 15 bases between the germline ends. The chain's CDR3 is CASSLTGGGGYTF. The CDR3 DNA reads as TGTGCCAGCAGCCTTACTGGGGGGGGCGGCTACACCTTC.

V gene TRBV9 combines with J gene TRBJ1-6; 8 bases map to TRBD1. CDR3 length: 14 residues. In germline, CDR1 is SGDLS, CDR2 YYNGEE. J was trimmed by 15 bases and V by 2 bases; bases with no gene match: 10. CDR3 coding DNA: TGTGCCAGCAGCGTCCTCGGGGACAGGCGAGACCTCCACTTT. It encodes CASSVLGDRRDLHF. Complete variable domain (other parts from reference TRBV9 and TRBJ1-6): DSGVTQTPKHLITATGQRVTLRCSPRSGDLSVYWYQQSLDQGLQFLIQYYNGEERAKGNILERFSAQQFPDLHSELNLSSLELGDSALYFCASSVLGDRRDLHFGNGTRLTVT.

The chain couples TRBV6-1 to TRBJ2-2; 8 nucleotides line up with TRBD2. There are 16 residues in the CDR3. After removal of 4 bases from V and 1 base from J, the junction contained 5 bases not matched to a gene. CDR1 and CDR2 from the germline V gene are MNHNS and SASEGT. CDR3 amino acids: CASSVTLAGNTGELFF. Here the CDR3 DNA reads TGTGCCAGCAGTGTAACCCTAGCGGGGAACACCGGGGAGCTGTTTTTT.

The chain couples TRBV5-6 to TRBJ1-5; the match to TRBD1 covers 12 bases. The CDR3 covers 16 residues. V lost 3 bases and J lost 6; bases outside the gene matches: 7. CDR1 is SGHDT and CDR2 is YYEEEE in the germline V gene. The CDR3 spells CASSSRDRGPGQPQHF. As DNA, the CDR3 is TGTGCCAGCAGCTCCCGGGACAGGGGGCCGGGTCAGCCCCAGCATTTT.

The chain is built from TRBV3-1 (or the pseudogene TRBV3-2) and TRBJ1-2; D is ambiguous. The CDR3 sequence is 12 residues long. V was trimmed by 6 bases and J by 8 bases, leaving 13 bases between them. Germline CDR1 is LGHDT and CDR2 is YNNKEL (reference sequence). Written as DNA, the CDR3 is TGTGCCAGCAGTCCCCTAGGTCGGGGCTACACCTTC. This translates into CASSPLGRGYTF.

The rearrangement links TRBV15 to TRBJ2-7; no clear D gene. This CDR3 is built from 15 residues. V lost 0 bases, J lost 0 bases, and 9 bases lay in between. Germline V CDR1 and CDR2: LNHNV, YYDKDF (reference sequence). CDR3 region: CATSRDGVPSYEQYF. The CDR3, as DNA: TGTGCCACCAGCAGAGATGGGGTCCCCTCCTACGAGCAGTACTTC.

The rearrangement joins TRBV21-1 to TRBJ1-6; the table's TRBD1 call for D was not verified on the DNA. TRBV21-1 is labeled a pseudogene. The CDR3 totals 17 residues. CDR3 sequence reads: CASSKGTGVRWDSPLHF. The CDR3 DNA reads as TGTGCCAGCAGCAAAGGAACAGGGGTAAGGTGGGATTCACCCCTCCACTTT.

The CDR3 region is CASSSEPRDRGLETQYF. CDR3 sequence (DNA): TGTGCCAGCAGCTCAGAACCGCGGGACAGGGGATTAGAGACCCAGTACTTC. The chain carries TRBV28 and TRBJ2-5; 10 bases are shared with TRBD1. Germline V gene sequence: CDR1 MDHEN, CDR2 SYDVKM. V was clipped by 6 bases and J by 4 bases; unmatched bases: 14. The CDR3 contains 17 residues. The entire variable domain, with the rest obtained from reference TRBV28 and TRBJ2-5, is as follows: DVKVTQSSRYLVKRTGEKVFLECVQDMDHENMFWYRQDPGLGLRLIYFSYDVKMKEKGDIPEGYSVSREKKERFSLILESASTNQTSMYLCASSSEPRDRGLETQYFGPGTRLLVL.

V is TRBV27 and J is TRBJ2-7; the match to TRBD2 covers 12 bases. The CDR3 is made up of 21 amino acids. The germline gives CDR1 MNHEY, CDR2 SMNVEV (reference sequence). J lost 3 bases, V lost 3 bases, and 21 bases had no gene match. The CDR3 is CASSLSGWLASGGAGDYEQYF. The CDR3 DNA follows: TGTGCCAGCAGTTTGTCTGGGTGGCTTGCTAGCGGGGGGGCCGGTGACTACGAGCAGTACTTC.